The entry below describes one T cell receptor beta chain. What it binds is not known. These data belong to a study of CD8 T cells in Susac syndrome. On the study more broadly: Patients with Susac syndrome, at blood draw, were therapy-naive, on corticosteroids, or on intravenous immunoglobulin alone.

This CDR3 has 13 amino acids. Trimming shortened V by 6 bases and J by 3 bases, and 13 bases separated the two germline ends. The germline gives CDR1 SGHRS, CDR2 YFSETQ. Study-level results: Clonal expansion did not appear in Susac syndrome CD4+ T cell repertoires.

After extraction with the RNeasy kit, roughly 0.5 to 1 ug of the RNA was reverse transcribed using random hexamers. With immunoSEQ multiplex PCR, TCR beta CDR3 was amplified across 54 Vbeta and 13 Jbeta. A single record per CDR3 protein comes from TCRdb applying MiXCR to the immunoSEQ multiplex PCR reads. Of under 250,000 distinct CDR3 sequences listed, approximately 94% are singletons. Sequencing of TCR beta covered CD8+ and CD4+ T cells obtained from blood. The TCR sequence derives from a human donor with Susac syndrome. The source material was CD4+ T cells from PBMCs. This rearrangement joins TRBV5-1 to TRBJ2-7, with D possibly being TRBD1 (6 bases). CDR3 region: CASKGTGHYEQYF. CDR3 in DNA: TGCGCCAGCAAGGGAACAGGGCACTACGAGCAGTACTTC.